This record concerns one T cell receptor (beta chain) sequence. Its antigen is currently unknown. This record comes from a study of cytomegalovirus exposure and HLA in healthy donors. General study points: Near-uniform donor sequencing depth was presumed by presence/absence analyses. Apparent HLA restriction characterized most CMV-associated TCR beta chains in a later analysis.

This CDR3 region has 15 residues. The germline V and J ends were trimmed by 4 bases and 6 bases, with 18 bases remaining between them. Germline V gives CDR1 SGHRS, CDR2 YFSETQ. Primers included in the PCR were 60 Vbeta and 13 Jbeta primers. In the original workflow: Among the unique TCR beta chains that a later analysis counted, around 82 million in all, 10 million to 11 million were shared. Sequencing used immunoSEQ multiplex PCR; TCRdb keeps in-frame clones, though not all of them. That table is the source of V, J and clone size, and D and trimming were worked out from the DNA. Of roughly 190,000 clones in the sample, 75% to 80% were seen once.

The chain uses TRBV5-1 and TRBJ2-3; a weak D match, TRBD2 (6 bases). The sequencing sample was made of PBMCs. The TCR originated in a woman under 40 in good health and CMV-seropositive. CDR3 in amino acids: CASSRDLMGGDTQYF. CDR3 nucleotide sequence: TGCGCCAGCAGCAGAGACTTAATGGGAGGTGATACGCAGTATTTT.